The clone carrying this T cell receptor (beta chain) was seen only a few times. Its antigen is as yet unknown. The data originate from a study of cytomegalovirus exposure and HLA in healthy donors. General observations from the study: DRB1 had the most TCR associations and HLA-C the fewest, a later analysis found, with rates varying by HLA locus. Reportedly, diagnosis of cytomegalovirus status by the classifier showed high specificity and sensitivity.

CDR3 length: 14 residues. V lost 6 bases, J lost 0 bases, and 3 bases stayed unmatched. Germline assignment: CDR1 SNHLY and CDR2 FYNNEI. The primer mix had 60 Vbeta and 13 Jbeta primers. Libraries were prepared by immunoSEQ multiplex PCR; TCRdb keeps only in-frame clonotypes and omits some of them. The table has around 150,000 clones, about 71% seen once; the top ten hold approximately 1.5%. The source material was PBMCs. The chain carries TRBV2 and TRBJ2-3; the match to TRBD1 covers 7 bases. This clonotype originated in a man aged 50-60 years in good health and CMV-seronegative. CDR3 in DNA: TGTGCCAGCAGCCCGGACAGGAGCACAGATACGCAGTATTTT. This translates into CASSPDRSTDTQYF.